The 28 T cell receptor beta chains listed next were all sequenced from one sample in a study of tumor-infiltrating lymphocytes in primary liver carcinoma. Constant-region priming of 500 ng total RNA yielded TCR beta cDNA. Libraries covering TCR beta were generated through three nested multiplex PCR rounds (using a slightly modified ARM-PCR). The study ran its first two PCR rounds for 9 to 10 cycles each, using TRBV1-TRBV30 forward primers and a C-beta reverse primer. TCRdb re-derived calls from the multiplex PCR reads in MiXCR, one entry per CDR3 protein. The table has about 320,000 distinct CDR3 sequences, less than 75% seen once. In addition to blood RNA drawn from unsorted whole blood, germline DNA was extracted. Sequencing input: peripheral blood. These TCRs come from a man aged 40-49 years with primary liver carcinoma and hepatitis B virus infection.

This chain links TRBV7-8 with TRBJ1-1; TRBD1 might be the D (6 bases). The CDR3 is 13 residues long. V was clipped by 5 bases and J by 2 bases, with 9 bases between them. In germline, CDR1 is SGHVS, CDR2 FQNEAQ. The CDR3 sequence: CASSPDSNTEAFF. The CDR3 DNA sequence: TGTGCCAGCAGCCCGGACAGCAACACTGAAGCTTTCTTT.

Note on this clonotype: The junction and the germline gene differ at one end; a read error may be behind it. The chain recombines TRBV6-1 with TRBJ1-1, with TRBD1 as a possible D gene (5 bases). Germline loops: CDR1 MNHNS, CDR2 SASEGT. The CDR3 consists of 14 residues. The CDR3 reads CASISTAQDTEASF. The CDR3 DNA follows: TGTGCCAGCATTTCGACAGCTCAGGACACTGAAGCTTCCTTT.

For this clonotype: At one end, the junction sequence differs from germline, possibly due to a read error. This chain connects TRBV12-3 or TRBV12-4 to TRBJ2-4; D possibly corresponds to TRBD2 (5 bases). The CDR3 totals 14 residues. The CDR3 is CASIEDLAKTIQYF. The CDR3 nucleotides are TGTGCCAGCATTGAAGATCTAGCCAAAACCATTCAGTACTTC.

Comments on this clonotype: One base away lies a much larger clone, so this may be a sequencing read error. The chain uses TRBV6-5 and TRBJ2-6, with TRBD2 as a possible D gene (6 bases). CDR3 length: 16 amino acids. Germline V gene lookup returns CDR1 MNHEY and CDR2 SVGAGI. CDR3 loop: CASSYGGNSGANVMTF. The CDR3 DNA follows: TGTGCCAGCAGTTACGGGGGGAATTCTGGGGCCAACGTCATGACTTTC.

The table lists this clonotype with many counts. The chain couples TRBV6-1 to TRBJ2-7; a possible D gene is TRBD2 (6 bases). Trimming took off 6 bases at V and 0 bases at J, with 12 bases between the two ends. CDR3 length: 14 residues. The germline CDR1 and CDR2 sequences are MNHNS and SASEGT. Written as DNA, the CDR3 is TGTGCCAGCAGCCGGGACTTCCGCTCCTACGAGCAGTACTTC. It encodes CASSRDFRSYEQYF.

This clonotype appeared a few times. A read error is likely, as this CDR3 ends without the conserved phenylalanine or tryptophan. The chain is built from TRBV10-3 and TRBJ2-2, with TRBD2 matching 7 bases. V lost 6 bases and J lost 3; bases outside the gene matches: 7. This CDR3 region has 15 residues. The germline gives CDR1 ENHRY, CDR2 SYGVKD. The CDR3 loop reads CAIRELAGDTGELFL. Written as DNA, the CDR3 is TGTGCCATCAGGGAACTGGCGGGAGACACCGGGGAGCTGTTTCTT.

The chain joins TRBV7-6 to TRBJ1-3; D gene ambiguous. The germline gives CDR1 SGHVS, CDR2 FNYEAQ. The CDR3 consists of 17 residues. V lost 2 bases, J lost 5 bases, and 19 bases lay in between. The CDR3 spells CASSLMGISANRNTIYF. CDR3 sequence (DNA): TGTGCCAGCAGCTTAATGGGCATTTCTGCGAATAGAAACACCATATATTTT.

With respect to this clonotype: A much larger clone differs by one base, so this may be a read error. The genes are TRBV11-2 and TRBJ2-5; TRBD1 or TRBD2 may be the D gene (5 bases each). CDR1 is SGHAT and CDR2 is FQNNGV in the germline V gene. This CDR3 has 14 amino acids. The DNA for the CDR3 is TGTACCAGCAGCCGGGACCGAACGCGGGAGACCCAGTACTTC. It is translated as CTSSRDRTRETQYF. Based on the CDR3 plus reference TRBV11-2 and TRBJ2-5, the full variable domain is EAGVAQSPRYKIIEKRQSVAFWCNPISGHATLYWYQQILGQGPKLLIQFQNNGVVDDSQLPKDRFSAERLKGVDSTLKIQPAKLEDSAVYLCTSSRDRTRETQYFGPGTRLLVL.

In regard to this clonotype: At one boundary the junction diverges from the germline segment, which might be a read error. The chain couples TRBV12-3 or TRBV12-4 to TRBJ1-6; 9 positions agree with TRBD1. The CDR3 totals 14 residues. In DNA, the CDR3 is TGTGCCAACAGTCTCACAGGGGGCAAGGCACCCCTCCACTTC. This sequence encodes CANSLTGGKAPLHF.

The count of this clonotype is one. CDR3 sequence reads: CASSLESRRGDTQYF. Here the CDR3 DNA reads TGTGCCAGCAGCTTAGAGAGTAGGAGAGGAGATACGCAGTATTTT. This chain uses TRBV11-1 with TRBJ2-3; no definite D call. Germline CDR1 SGHAT, CDR2 FQDESV (reference sequence). The V end lost 1 base, the J end lost 5 bases, and 13 bases lay between the germline ends. The CDR3 sequence is 15 residues long.

The rearrangement uses TRBV5-1 and TRBJ2-2; 10 bases align to TRBD2. This CDR3 is 15 amino acids long. CDR1 and CDR2 from the germline V gene are SGHRS and YFSETQ. With 5 bases clipped from V and 5 bases from J, the junction kept 6 bases outside the gene matches. The CDR3 here is CASSPSGGETGELFF. In nucleotides, the CDR3 is TGCGCCAGCAGTCCTAGCGGGGGCGAAACCGGGGAGCTGTTTTTT.

For this clonotype: One junction end disagrees with the germline gene, perhaps due to a read error. This sequence joins TRBV5-4 and TRBJ2-5, with D possibly matching TRBD1 (7 bases). The CDR3 totals 15 residues. Germline assignment: CDR1 SGHNT and CDR2 YYREEE (reference sequence). CDR3 protein: CASSYRTGGVETQNF. The CDR3 bases are TGTGCCAGCAGTTATCGGACAGGAGGGGTAGAGACTCAGAACTTC.

As to this clonotype: This may arise from a read error, as a much more abundant clone is one base away. The V gene is TRBV14, the J gene TRBJ2-1, with TRBD2 identical over 8 bases. V trimming: 0 bases; J trimming: 12 bases; junction bases outside the gene matches: 7. The CDR3 covers 14 residues. The germline CDR1 and CDR2 sequences are SGHDN and FVKESK. CDR3 DNA: TGTGCCAGCAGCCAAGATACACGCACTAGCGGGCAGTTCTTC. Encoded protein: CASSQDTRTSGQFF.

This clonotype has ten or more counts. The rearrangement uses TRBV6-2 or TRBV6-3 and TRBJ2-1; maybe TRBD1 (6 bases). The germline CDR1 and CDR2 sequences are MNHEY and SVGEGT. Trimming cost V 6 bases and J 0 bases, with 12 bases left between them. CDR3 size: 15 residues. This CDR3 reads CASSLRGFSYNEQFF. The CDR3 coding sequence is TGTGCCAGCAGCCTCAGGGGATTCTCCTACAATGAGCAGTTCTTC.

This sequence joins TRBV25-1 and TRBJ1-4; D remains ambiguous. The CDR3 has 13 residues. With 4 bases removed from V and 7 bases from J, the gap between germline ends came to 10 bases. The germline CDR1 and CDR2 sequences are MGHDK and SYGVNS. CDR3 in DNA: TGTGCCAGCAGTGTCGGGAATCGTGAAAAACTGTTTTTT. Translation: CASSVGNREKLFF.

About this clonotype: The junction differs from germline at one of its ends, possibly a read error. The CDR3, as DNA: TGTGTCAGCAGCTTATCGGGAGGGCCGAACACCGGGGAGCTGTTTTTT. Translated, it gives CVSSLSGGPNTGELFF. The chain employs TRBV11-1 and TRBJ2-2, with 8 bases aligning to TRBD2. The CDR3 length is 16 residues. CDR1 and CDR2 (germline): SGHAT, FQDESV (reference sequence).

Concerning this clonotype: This is likely a read error, given that the CDR3 carries no conserved phenylalanine or tryptophan at its end. The rearrangement links TRBV12-3 or TRBV12-4 to TRBJ1-1, with D hard to call. V shed 3 bases and J shed 4 bases, with 12 bases lying between them. The CDR3 sequence is 14 residues long. This CDR3 reads CASSFKHTSTEAFL. The CDR3 nucleotides are TGTGCCAGCAGTTTTAAACATACGAGCACTGAAGCTTTCCTT.

This clonotype was picked up a small number of times. The chain has TRBV5-1 and TRBJ2-1; D gene unclear. Trimming cost V 0 bases and J 4 bases, with 11 bases left between them. Germline lookup yields CDR1 SGHRS and CDR2 YFSETQ. The CDR3 loop spans 15 amino acids. The CDR3 sequence is CASSLVRAAYNEQFF. Here the CDR3 DNA reads TGCGCCAGCAGCTTGGTTCGGGCAGCATACAATGAGCAGTTCTTC.

The rearrangement joins TRBV30 to TRBJ2-5; possibly TRBD2 for D (7 bases). There are 14 residues in the CDR3. With 2 bases removed from V and 2 bases from J, the gap between germline ends came to 12 bases. From germline, CDR1 is GTSNPN and CDR2 SVGIG (reference sequence). The CDR3 spells CAWSLGGTQETQYF. CDR3 DNA sequence: TGTGCCTGGAGTCTGGGGGGGACACAAGAGACCCAGTACTTC.

This clonotype is medium-sized within its sample. This chain joins TRBV11-1 and TRBJ2-7, with D possibly matching TRBD2 (5 bases). The V end lost 0 bases, the J end lost 4 bases, and 13 bases lay between the germline ends. The V gene's germline CDR1 is SGHAT and CDR2 FQDESV (reference sequence). This CDR3 is 15 amino acids long. The CDR3 reads CASSLAPGSGYEQYF. The CDR3 DNA is TGTGCCAGCAGCTTAGCGCCGGGCAGCGGATACGAGCAGTACTTC.

Comment on this clonotype: One end of the junction varies from germline; a read error may be responsible. CDR3 region: CVSSSDLSGGTEVFF. Here the CDR3 DNA reads TGTGTCAGCAGCTCCGACCTATCAGGGGGCACTGAAGTTTTCTTT. The chain recombines TRBV11-2 with TRBJ1-1; 8 bases align to TRBD1. CDR3 size: 15 residues. Germline CDR1 and CDR2: SGHAT and FQNNGV.

This clonotype appeared a few times. The rearrangement joins TRBV5-6 to TRBJ2-7, with D perhaps matching TRBD2 (5 bases). The CDR3 spans 15 residues. Germline V gene lookup returns CDR1 SGHDT and CDR2 YYEEEE. V lost 3 bases, J lost 0 bases, and 13 bases lay in between. Written as DNA, the CDR3 is TGTGCCAGCAGCTCTACCGGGAAGAGCTCCTACGAGCAGTACTTC. Translation gives CASSSTGKSSYEQYF.

Concerning this clonotype: One end of the junction varies from germline; a read error may be responsible. The chain carries TRBV2 and TRBJ2-3; D is possibly TRBD1 or TRBD2 (5 bases each). Germline CDR1 and CDR2: SNHLY and FYNNEI. The CDR3 has 12 amino acids. As DNA, the CDR3 is TGTGCCAGCAATGAGGGGTTTGATACGCAGTGTTTT. Protein product: CASNEGFDTQCF.

V usage is TRBV28 and J usage is TRBJ2-7; 8 positions agree with TRBD2. Germline-derived CDR1 and CDR2 are MDHEN and SYDVKM. The CDR3 is made up of 15 amino acids. Trimming took 4 bases from V and 2 from J; bases not matched to a gene: 7. For the CDR3, the DNA is TGTGCCAGCAGTTATGGAGCGGGACTAGCCTACGAGCAGTACTTC. Translation: CASSYGAGLAYEQYF.

The chain links TRBV6-1 to TRBJ1-5, with D perhaps matching TRBD1 (5 bases). This CDR3 comprises 14 residues. V gave up 9 bases and J gave up 7 bases, with 19 bases separating them. Germline V gene sequence: CDR1 MNHNS, CDR2 SASEGT. The CDR3 nucleotides read TGTGCCAGATCGATCCACCTCGGGGGACAGCCCCAGCATTTT. Translating gives CARSIHLGGQPQHF.

Notes on this clonotype: This clone may be a read error of a much larger clone one base away. The chain is built from TRBV5-4 and TRBJ2-5; D is possibly TRBD2 (6 bases). V was cut by 1 base and J by 5 bases, with 12 bases left in between. There are 14 residues in the CDR3. Per germline, CDR1 SGHNT and CDR2 YYREEE (reference sequence). The CDR3 loop is CASSLTQGGETQYF. Here the CDR3 DNA reads TGTGCCAGCAGCTTGACCCAGGGAGGCGAGACCCAGTACTTC.

At least ten counts were recorded for this clonotype. V is TRBV5-6 and J is TRBJ2-1; 10 bases match TRBD2. Germline V gene lookup returns CDR1 SGHDT and CDR2 YYEEEE. The CDR3 has 17 amino acids. J lost 1 base, V lost 0 bases, and 4 bases had no gene match. The CDR3, as DNA: TGTGCCAGCAGCTTGGACCGGACTAGCGGTTCCTACAATGAGCAGTTCTTC. It yields the protein CASSLDRTSGSYNEQFF.

The V gene is TRBV28, the J gene TRBJ2-7; no firm D call. Germline V gene lookup returns CDR1 MDHEN and CDR2 SYDVKM. V lost 3 bases, J lost 2 bases, and 8 bases lay in between. This CDR3 spans 13 amino acids. The CDR3 here is CASSFAGAYEQYF. CDR3 in DNA: TGTGCCAGCAGTTTTGCTGGGGCCTACGAGCAGTACTTC.